This T cell receptor beta chain emerged from a study of monozygotic twins with cystic fibrosis. V dropped 2 bases and J dropped 0; count of bases not matched to a gene: 7. Germline V gene lookup returns CDR1 MNHEY and CDR2 SMNVEV (reference sequence). The CDR3 extends over 17 amino acids. Profiled with immunoSEQ multiplex PCR; TCRdb holds only in-frame clones, not every one. The profile covers around 1,100 clones, with 90% to 95% appearing a single time and around 3.1% taken by the ten largest. This TCR was recovered from a boy under 18 with cystic fibrosis. The sample taken for sequencing was blood. The chain links TRBV27 to TRBJ2-7; TRBD1 agrees at 10 bases. The CDR3 nucleotides read TGTGCCAGCAGTTTAATTTTTTGGGACAGGGGCTCCTACGAGCAGTACTTC. Its protein is CASSLIFWDRGSYEQYF.